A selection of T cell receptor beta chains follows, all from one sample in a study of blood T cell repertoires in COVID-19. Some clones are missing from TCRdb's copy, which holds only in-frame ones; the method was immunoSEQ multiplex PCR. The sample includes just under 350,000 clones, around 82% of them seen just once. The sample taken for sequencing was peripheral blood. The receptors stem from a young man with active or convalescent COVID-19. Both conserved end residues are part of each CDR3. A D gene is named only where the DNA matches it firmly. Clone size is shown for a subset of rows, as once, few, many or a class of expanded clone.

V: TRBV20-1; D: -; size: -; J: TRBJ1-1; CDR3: CSASEEVRLVSTEAFF; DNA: TGCAGTGCTAGTGAGGAGGTCAGGTTGGTGAGCACTGAAGCTTTCTTT
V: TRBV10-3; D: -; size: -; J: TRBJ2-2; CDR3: CAISSELGPTGELFF; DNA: TGTGCCATCAGCTCCGAGCTGGGCCCCACCGGGGAGCTGTTTTTT
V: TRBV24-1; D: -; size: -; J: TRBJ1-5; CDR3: CATSDGLREMPQHF; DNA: TGTGCCACCAGTGATGGGCTGCGCGAGATGCCCCAGCATTTT
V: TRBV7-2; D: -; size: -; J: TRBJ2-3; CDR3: CASSLVLAGADTQYF; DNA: TGTGCCAGCAGCTTAGTACTAGCTGGGGCAGATACGCAGTATTTT
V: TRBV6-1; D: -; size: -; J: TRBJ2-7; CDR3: CASSDISYEQYF; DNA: TGTGCCAGCAGTGATATCTCCTACGAGCAGTACTTC
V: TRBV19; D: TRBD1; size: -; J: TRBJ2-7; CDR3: CASRGQGGDEQYF; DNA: TGTGCCAGTAGGGGACAGGGGGGAGACGAGCAGTACTTC
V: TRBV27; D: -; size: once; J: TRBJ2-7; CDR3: CASSRVGRTAYEQYF; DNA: TGTGCCAGCAGCAGGGTGGGAAGGACCGCCTACGAGCAGTACTTC
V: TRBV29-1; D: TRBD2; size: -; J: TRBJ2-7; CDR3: CSVATGLAGVRYEQYF; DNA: TGCAGCGTTGCCACAGGACTAGCGGGAGTTCGGTACGAGCAGTACTTC
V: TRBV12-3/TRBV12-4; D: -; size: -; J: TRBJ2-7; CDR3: CASSLGEAYEQYF; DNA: TGTGCCAGCAGTTTAGGCGAGGCCTACGAGCAGTACTTC
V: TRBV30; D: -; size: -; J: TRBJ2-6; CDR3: CAWSVESSGANVLTF; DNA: TGTGCCTGGAGTGTAGAGAGCTCTGGGGCCAACGTCCTGACTTTC
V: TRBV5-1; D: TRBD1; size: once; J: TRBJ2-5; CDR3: CASSRTGGETQYF; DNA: TGCGCCAGCAGCCGGACAGGGGGAGAGACCCAGTACTTC
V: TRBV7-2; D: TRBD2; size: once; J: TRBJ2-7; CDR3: CASSSYPRLAGSYEQYF; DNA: TGTGCCAGCAGCTCGTACCCTCGACTAGCGGGGTCGTACGAGCAGTACTTC
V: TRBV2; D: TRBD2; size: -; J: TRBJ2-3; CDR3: CASSEWLWRAGGLSTDTQYF; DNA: TGTGCCAGCAGTGAATGGCTTTGGAGAGCGGGGGGACTCAGCACAGATACGCAGTATTTT
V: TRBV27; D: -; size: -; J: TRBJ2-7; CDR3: CASSLEGDYEQYF; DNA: TGTGCCAGCAGTCTGGAAGGGGACTACGAGCAGTACTTC
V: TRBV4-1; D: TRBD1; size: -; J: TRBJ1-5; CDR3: CASSQWTGGDVGNQPQHF; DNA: TGCGCCAGCAGCCAATGGACAGGGGGCGATGTGGGCAATCAGCCCCAGCATTTT